This T cell receptor beta chain was identified during a study of T cells after yellow fever vaccination. The sample holds a few counts of this clonotype. TCRdb reanalysed the 5' RACE reads using MiXCR and keeps one entry per CDR3 protein. The sample yields roughly 340,000 distinct CDR3 sequences, about 4% seen once. The sample was PBMCs, taken 5 days after the yellow fever booster vaccination. This receptor was taken from a man between 18 and 29 years old who received the YFV17D yellow fever vaccine.

The CDR3 bases are TGTGCCAGCAGTGGACAGGCCTACGAGCAGTACTTC. Protein product: CASSGQAYEQYF. The chain combines TRBV12-3 or TRBV12-4 with TRBJ2-7; 7 bases align to TRBD1. Unmatched junction bases numbered 0, after V lost 5 bases and J lost 2 bases. The CDR3 extends over 12 amino acids.